The TCR beta chain under discussion was sequenced for a study of response to subunit inactivated influenza vaccine. Study-level findings and limits: Each seasonal influenza vaccination, the authors suggested, recruits few new T cells.

The CDR3 consists of 14 residues. Germline CDR1 and CDR2: DFQATT and SNEGSKA (reference sequence). Trimming took 3 bases from V and 5 from J; bases not matched to a gene: 6. TCRdb reprocessed the RT-PCR reads via MiXCR and lists one record per CDR3 protein. The sample consists of hundreds of thousands of distinct CDR3 sequences, about 15% of them appearing once. This clonotype showed up just a few times. What it binds is unknown. The genes are TRBV20-1 and TRBJ2-7; 11 bases line up with TRBD2. Sequenced material: PBMCs from blood, taken less than 15 days before vaccination. The receptor's source is a man in his fifties who received an inactivated influenza vaccine. CDR3 protein: CSARISGRAHEQYF. CDR3 in DNA: TGCAGTGCTAGGATTAGCGGGAGGGCCCACGAGCAGTACTTC.